The 8 T cell receptor beta chains below all came from one sample that was sequenced in a study of CD8+ T cells in alopecia areata. Treatment here: oral pan-JAK inhibitor, 5-10 mg twice daily. Extracted RNA was reverse transcribed, and the resulting cDNA served as sequencing template. Repertoires were generated with immunoSEQ multiplex PCR, while TCRdb's copy carries only in-frame clones and drops some. The data contain roughly 210,000 clones, around two fifths of them singletons. Here the sequenced sample was CD4+ T cells sorted from blood, taken between weeks 36 and 40, from a patient treated with tofacitinib. These receptors all come from a human donor with alopecia areata.

The chain combines TRBV30 with TRBJ2-5; TRBD1 is a possible D gene (6 bases). Trimming shortened V by 2 bases and J by 4 bases, and 14 bases separated the two germline ends. Germline V gene data show CDR1 as GTSNPN and CDR2 as SVGIG (reference sequence). CDR3 length: 14 residues. The CDR3 loop reads CAWSTTGSAETQYF. The CDR3 nucleotides read TGTGCCTGGAGTACGACAGGATCTGCAGAGACCCAGTACTTC.

V and J are TRBV29-1 and TRBJ2-3; a weak D match, TRBD2 (6 bases). The CDR3 length is 13 residues. In germline, CDR1 is SQVTM, CDR2 ANQGSEA. Trimming left V 2 bases short and J 3 bases short, with 9 bases between. In DNA form, the CDR3 reads TGCAGCGTTGAATCTGGAGGGACAGATACGCAGTATTTT. Its translation is CSVESGGTDTQYF.

This clone has just a few counts. This likely comes from a read error, as the CDR3 has no conserved phenylalanine or tryptophan at its end. Because the CDR3's place on the DNA is in doubt, the DNA is left out and the CDR3 is given as listed by TCRdb. The chain uses TRBV20-1 and TRBJ2-7; the D segment call TRBD1 is taken from the table without a DNA check. Germline lookup yields CDR1 DFQATT and CDR2 SNEGSKA (reference sequence). The CDR3 spans 9 amino acids, including both terminal residues. CDR3 loop: CSASGQMNL.

The genes are TRBV7-6 and TRBJ1-1, with TRBD1 as a possible D gene (5 bases). The CDR3 covers 13 residues. Looked up from germline, CDR1 is SGHVS and CDR2 is FNYEAQ. V was shortened by 8 bases and J by 1 base, with 11 bases between the two germline ends. The CDR3 nucleotides read TGTGCCAGCGCCAACGGACAGAACACTGAAGCTTTCTTT. Its translation: CASANGQNTEAFF.

This clone was seen more than once but under ten times. The genes are TRBV19 and TRBJ2-1, with D possibly called TRBD1 or TRBD2 (5 bases each). V was clipped by 8 bases and J by 1 base, with 15 bases between them. Germline-derived CDR1 and CDR2 are LNHDA and SQIVND (reference sequence). The CDR3 contains 15 residues. CDR3 loop: CASAYPGTSYNEQFF. The CDR3 coding sequence is TGTGCCAGTGCCTACCCGGGGACGTCCTACAATGAGCAGTTCTTC.

This clone was counted a few times. The rearrangement joins TRBV19 to TRBJ2-7; D unclear. Trimming cost V 3 bases and J 1 base, with 7 bases left between them. The CDR3 has 13 residues. Germline loops: CDR1 LNHDA, CDR2 SQIVND (reference sequence). The CDR3 sequence is CASSIKLSYEQYF. Written as DNA, the CDR3 is TGTGCCAGTAGTATCAAGTTATCCTACGAGCAGTACTTC. The entire variable domain, with the rest obtained from reference TRBV19 and TRBJ2-7, is as follows: DGGITQSPKYLFRKEGQNVTLSCEQNLNHDAMYWYRQDPGQGLRLIYYSQIVNDFQKGDIAEGYSVSREKKESFPLTVTSAQKNPTAFYLCASSIKLSYEQYFGPGTRLTVT.

This clone has just a few counts. This chain uses TRBV29-1 with TRBJ2-6; D unclear. The CDR3 is 13 residues long. The ends were cut back, 4 bases at V and 3 bases at J, with 7 bases in the middle. The germline V gene has CDR1 SQVTM and CDR2 ANQGSEA. The CDR3 coding sequence is TGCAGCGTTGGTGTTGGTGGGGCCAACGTCCTGACTTTC. This translates into CSVGVGGANVLTF. Full variable domain (remainder filled in from reference TRBV29-1 and TRBJ2-6): SAVISQKPSRDICQRGTSLTIQCQVDSQVTMMFWYRQQPGQSLTLIATANQGSEATYESGFVIDKFPISRPNLTFSTLTVSNMSPEDSSIYLCSVGVGGANVLTFGAGSRLTVL.

The rearrangement joins TRBV6-5 to TRBJ1-2, with a tentative D call TRBD1 (6 bases). Germline assignment: CDR1 MNHEY and CDR2 SVGAGI. This CDR3 contains 14 residues. V shed 5 bases and J shed 7 bases, with 17 bases lying between them. The CDR3 loop is CASSPRGGQGGYTF. For the CDR3, the DNA is TGTGCCAGCAGTCCCCGGGGGGGGCAGGGTGGCTACACCTTC.